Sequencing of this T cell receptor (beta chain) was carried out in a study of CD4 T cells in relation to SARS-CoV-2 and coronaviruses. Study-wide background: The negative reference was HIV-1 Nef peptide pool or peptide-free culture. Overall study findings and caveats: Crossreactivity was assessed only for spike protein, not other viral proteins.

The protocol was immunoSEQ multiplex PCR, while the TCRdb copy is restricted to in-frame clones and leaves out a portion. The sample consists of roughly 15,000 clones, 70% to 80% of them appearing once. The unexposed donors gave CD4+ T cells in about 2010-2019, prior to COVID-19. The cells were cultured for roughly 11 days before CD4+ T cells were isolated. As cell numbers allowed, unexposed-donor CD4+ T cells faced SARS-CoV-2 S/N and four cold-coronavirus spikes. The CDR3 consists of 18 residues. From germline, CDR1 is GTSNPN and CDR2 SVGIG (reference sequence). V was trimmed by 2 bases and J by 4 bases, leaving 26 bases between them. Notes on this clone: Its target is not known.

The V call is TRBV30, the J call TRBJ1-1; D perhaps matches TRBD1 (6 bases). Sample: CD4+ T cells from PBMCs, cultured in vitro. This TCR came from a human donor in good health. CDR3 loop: CAWSKEIGTRRGGTEAFF. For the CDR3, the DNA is TGTGCCTGGAGTAAAGAAATCGGGACAAGGAGAGGTGGCACTGAAGCTTTCTTT.